This T cell receptor (beta chain) was sequenced during a study of memory CD4+ T cells and cytomegalovirus serostatus. Study results and limitations: Of more than 150 reported CMV TCRbeta sequences, 55 to 80 were found in memory CD4+ repertoires.

Concerning this clone: What it binds is unknown.

V was clipped by 5 bases and J by 2 bases, with 4 bases between them. Germline values: CDR1 MNHEY, CDR2 SMNVEV (reference sequence). The length of the CDR3 is 11 residues. Single viable CD3+CD4+CD8-CD45RO+ cells were sorted as the memory CD4+ T cells. Here immunoSEQ multiplex PCR was the method, and the copy in TCRdb shows in-frame clones only, minus some. The table has just under 65,000 clones, roughly four fifths seen once. The TCR originated in an adult in good health and CMV-seronegative. Sequenced input: memory CD4+ T cells from blood. V and J are TRBV27 and TRBJ2-7; D is undetermined. Written as DNA, the CDR3 is TGTGCCAGCAGTAGCCCCTACGAGCAGTACTTC. The encoded protein is CASSSPYEQYF.